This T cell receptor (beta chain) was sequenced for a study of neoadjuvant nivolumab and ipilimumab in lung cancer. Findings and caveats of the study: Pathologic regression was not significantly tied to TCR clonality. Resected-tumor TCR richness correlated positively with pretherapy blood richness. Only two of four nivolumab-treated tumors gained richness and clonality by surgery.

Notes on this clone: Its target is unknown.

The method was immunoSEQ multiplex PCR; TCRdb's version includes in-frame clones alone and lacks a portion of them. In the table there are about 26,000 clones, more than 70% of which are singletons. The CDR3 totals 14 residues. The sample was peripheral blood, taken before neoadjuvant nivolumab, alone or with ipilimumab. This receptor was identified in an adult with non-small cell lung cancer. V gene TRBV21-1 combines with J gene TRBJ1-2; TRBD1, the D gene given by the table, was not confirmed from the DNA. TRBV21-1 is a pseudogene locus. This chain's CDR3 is CASSKGTELYGYTF. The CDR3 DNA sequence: TGTGCCAGCAGCAAAGGGACAGAGCTTTATGGCTACACCTTC.